These T cell receptor beta chains were read from a single sample in a study of T cell changes during pregnancy in multiple sclerosis. Libraries were prepared by immunoSEQ multiplex PCR; TCRdb keeps only in-frame clonotypes and omits some of them. Altogether 60,000 or so clones are present, roughly nine tenths being singletons, with the ten largest covering 0.49%. The sample was CD4+ T cells from peripheral blood mononuclear cells, taken after pregnancy. Every receptor here comes from a female donor in good health, enrolled as a control in a pregnancy study. Each CDR3 is given with its conserved first and last residue. Clone size is not always given. Where it is, it says once, few, many or a class for expanded clones.

abundance: -; v_gene: TRBV6-5; CDR3aa: CASSYRDTGGIQYF
abundance: -; v_gene: TRBV15; CDR3aa: CATSRGGVQETQYF
abundance: -; v_gene: TRBV5-1; CDR3aa: CATRTDSTDTQYF
abundance: -; v_gene: TRBV4-1; CDR3aa: CASSHAMGGSYNEQFF
abundance: -; v_gene: TRBV19; CDR3aa: CASSRDRGPGGYGYTF
abundance: -; v_gene: TRBV19; CDR3aa: CASKGHQTGNTIYF
abundance: -; v_gene: TRBV5-1; CDR3aa: CASSPDSNQPQHF
abundance: few; v_gene: TRBV29-1; CDR3aa: CSVTRDTHTEAFF
abundance: -; v_gene: TRBV12-5; CDR3aa: CASGKSGSGNTIYF
abundance: -; v_gene: TRBV6-1; CDR3aa: CASSVTGALTYEQYF
abundance: -; v_gene: TRBV7-7; CDR3aa: CASSPSGGSTDTQYF
abundance: -; v_gene: TRBV7-2; CDR3aa: CASSSGVFGTEAFF
abundance: -; v_gene: TRBV19; CDR3aa: CASSIRGQISSYNEQFF
abundance: -; v_gene: TRBV5-1; CDR3aa: CASSRTSGGAYNEQFF
abundance: -; v_gene: TRBV28; CDR3aa: CASSLYRVTHMNTEAFF
abundance: -; v_gene: TRBV4-2; CDR3aa: CASSQEGAQGSGGETQYF
abundance: -; v_gene: TRBV5-1; CDR3aa: CASSEKTGVFLSEAFF
abundance: -; v_gene: TRBV7-6; CDR3aa: CASSWTGGARTEAFF
abundance: -; v_gene: TRBV7-6; CDR3aa: CASSGGDGNTIYF
abundance: once; v_gene: TRBV19; CDR3aa: CASSSSGLAGATSYEQYF
abundance: once; v_gene: TRBV30; CDR3aa: CAWSVQGAFGNTIYF
abundance: -; v_gene: TRBV11-2; CDR3aa: CASSLGMGQKLFF
abundance: -; v_gene: TRBV5-6; CDR3aa: CASSPGHNYGYTF
abundance: -; v_gene: TRBV30; CDR3aa: CAWSVKSGGDNEQFF
abundance: -; v_gene: TRBV25-1; CDR3aa: CASRSSAGQIEQYF
abundance: -; v_gene: TRBV11-3; CDR3aa: CASSLDMQPRTEAFF
abundance: -; v_gene: TRBV28; CDR3aa: CASRGTSNYGYTF
abundance: -; v_gene: TRBV19; CDR3aa: CASSMLVTQGDPNTGELFF
abundance: medium-sized; v_gene: TRBV2; CDR3aa: CASQDSLGEQYF
abundance: -; v_gene: TRBV6-9; CDR3aa: CASPSLGGGRNTIYF
abundance: -; v_gene: TRBV11-2; CDR3aa: CASSLDTAGNTGELFF
abundance: -; v_gene: TRBV7-2; CDR3aa: CASSRGSGGGREETQYF
abundance: -; v_gene: TRBV6-6; CDR3aa: CATDRREAYGYTF
abundance: -; v_gene: TRBV5-1; CDR3aa: CATQTGGGNEQFF
abundance: -; v_gene: TRBV11-3; CDR3aa: CASSLDRAGPSGELFF
abundance: few; v_gene: TRBV2; CDR3aa: CASSRNTEAFF
abundance: -; v_gene: TRBV18; CDR3aa: CASSPRDRGSAFF
abundance: -; v_gene: TRBV6-5; CDR3aa: CASSSLQGGGEKLFF
abundance: -; v_gene: TRBV5-1; CDR3aa: CASSPDGGRGYEQYF
abundance: once; v_gene: TRBV6-6; CDR3aa: CASRQLRQENNEQFF
abundance: -; v_gene: TRBV6-1; CDR3aa: CASSRDPGGGEKLFF
abundance: -; v_gene: TRBV19; CDR3aa: CASTGQGANTEAFF
abundance: -; v_gene: TRBV7-2; CDR3aa: CASSFTGEQYF
abundance: -; v_gene: TRBV4-2; CDR3aa: CASSQPKRARSSYNEQFF
abundance: -; v_gene: TRBV19; CDR3aa: CASSIPGSLQGASSNQPQHF
abundance: -; v_gene: TRBV18; CDR3aa: CASSADRGSGRRLSEDSGANVLTF
abundance: few; v_gene: TRBV30; CDR3aa: CAWSSGQSVQAFF
abundance: once; v_gene: TRBV7-9; CDR3aa: CASSPRGTGISEKLFF
abundance: -; v_gene: TRBV7-3; CDR3aa: CASSPRGGRSSYEQYF
abundance: once; v_gene: TRBV5-6; CDR3aa: CASSLGGATYNSPLHF
abundance: -; v_gene: TRBV9; CDR3aa: CASSPPVGGYGYTF
abundance: once; v_gene: TRBV30; CDR3aa: CAWQRGSGGNTIYF